This record looks at one TCR beta chain sequence and its context. Antigen unknown. Germline CDR1 and CDR2: SQVTM and ANQGSEA. This CDR3 region has 16 residues. The data originate from a study of CXCR3-negative and CXCR3-positive naive CD8 T cells. Overall study findings and caveats: After cryopreservation, expression of CXCR3 was partially reduced, and most assays were run with fresh PBMCs. High diversity, comparable across both naive subsets, contrasted with much lower diversity in memory CD8+ cells.

The study made its TRB cDNA libraries by 5' RACE, adding UMI labels. From its re-call of the 5' RACE reads, TCRdb lists each CDR3 protein once, without DNA. This specimen shows approximately 74,000 distinct CDR3 sequences; the ten leading clones hold roughly 1.5%. This sequence joins TRBV29-1 and TRBJ2-6; with no DNA, the TCRdb D assignment of TRBD1 cannot be verified. Sequencing was done on a sample of naive CXCR3- CD8+ T cells from blood. Subset reported: CD45RO-CCR7+CD27+CD95- naive CD8+ T cells lacking CXCR3 (TNR3-). This sequence originates from a human donor in good health. Some clones in this sample may be carry-over from other donors' samples. The CDR3 region is CSVVGGEDSGANVLTF.